Here is one TCR beta chain with its context. Blood CD8+ and CD4+ T cells underwent high-throughput TCR beta sequencing. Per germline, CDR1 PRHDT and CDR2 FYEKMQ (reference sequence). V lost 5 bases to trimming and J lost 3 bases; unmatched junction nucleotides: 11. CDR3 size: 16 residues. This sample is part of a study of CD8 T cells in Susac syndrome. The RNA input was about 0.5 to 1 ug, and it was reverse transcribed with random hexamers. Coverage of TCR beta CDR3 amplification by immunoSEQ multiplex PCR extended to 54 Vbeta and 13 Jbeta. TCRdb independently ran MiXCR on the immunoSEQ multiplex PCR reads; one entry per CDR3 protein. The top ten hold approximately 0.16% of the sample, which has some 200,000 distinct CDR3 sequences, 95% seen once.

The material sequenced was CD8+ T cells from PBMCs. This clonotype originated in a human donor with Susac syndrome. This sequence joins TRBV13 and TRBJ2-7, with TRBD2 matching over 9 bases. CDR3 nucleotides: TGTGCCAGCAGCACACGAAGCGGGGGGATCAGCTACGAGCAGTACTTC. This encodes CASSTRSGGISYEQYF.